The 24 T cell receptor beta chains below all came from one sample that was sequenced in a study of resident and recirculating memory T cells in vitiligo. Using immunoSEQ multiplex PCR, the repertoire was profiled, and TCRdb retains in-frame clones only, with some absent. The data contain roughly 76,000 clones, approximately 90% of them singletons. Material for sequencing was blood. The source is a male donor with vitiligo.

The CDR3 nucleotides are TGTGCCAGCAGTTTATCAGGGGGCTACTATGGCTACACCTTC. Translated: CASSLSGGYYGYTF. The chain combines TRBV27 with TRBJ1-2, with 7 bases matching TRBD1. CDR1 is MNHEY and CDR2 is SMNVEV in the germline V gene (reference sequence). V lost 0 bases to trimming and J lost 3 bases; unmatched junction nucleotides: 1. This CDR3 region has 14 residues.

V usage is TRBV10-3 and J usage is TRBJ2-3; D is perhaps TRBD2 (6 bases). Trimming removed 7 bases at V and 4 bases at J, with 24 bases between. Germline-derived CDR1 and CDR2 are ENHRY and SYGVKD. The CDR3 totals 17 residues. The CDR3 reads CAIMRGPEYRRADTQYF. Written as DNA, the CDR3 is TGTGCCATCATGAGAGGGCCCGAATACAGGAGGGCAGATACGCAGTATTTT.

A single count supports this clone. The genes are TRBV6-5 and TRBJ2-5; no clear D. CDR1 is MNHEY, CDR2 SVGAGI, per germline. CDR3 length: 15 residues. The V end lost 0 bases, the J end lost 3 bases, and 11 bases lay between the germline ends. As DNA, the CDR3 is TGTGCCAGCAGTTACTCGGTGGAGAGAAAAGAGACCCAGTACTTC. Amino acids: CASSYSVERKETQYF.

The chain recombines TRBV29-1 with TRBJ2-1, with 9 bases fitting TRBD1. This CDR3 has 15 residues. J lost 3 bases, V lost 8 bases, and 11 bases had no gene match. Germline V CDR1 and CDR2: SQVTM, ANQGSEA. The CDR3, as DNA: TGCAGCTATTATCCGGGACAGGGCCTCTACAATGAGCAGTTCTTC. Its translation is CSYYPGQGLYNEQFF.

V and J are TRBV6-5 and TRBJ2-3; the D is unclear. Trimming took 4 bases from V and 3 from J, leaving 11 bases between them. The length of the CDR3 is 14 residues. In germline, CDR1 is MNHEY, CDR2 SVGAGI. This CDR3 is CASSSGFTTDTQYF. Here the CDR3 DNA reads TGTGCCAGCAGTTCCGGGTTTACGACAGATACGCAGTATTTT.

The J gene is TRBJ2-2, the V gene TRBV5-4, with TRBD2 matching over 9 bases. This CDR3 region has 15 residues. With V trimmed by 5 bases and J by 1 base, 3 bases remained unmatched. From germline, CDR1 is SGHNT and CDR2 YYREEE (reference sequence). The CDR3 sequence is CASSIAGVNTGELFF. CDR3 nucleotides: TGTGCCAGCAGTATAGCGGGGGTGAACACCGGGGAGCTGTTTTTT.

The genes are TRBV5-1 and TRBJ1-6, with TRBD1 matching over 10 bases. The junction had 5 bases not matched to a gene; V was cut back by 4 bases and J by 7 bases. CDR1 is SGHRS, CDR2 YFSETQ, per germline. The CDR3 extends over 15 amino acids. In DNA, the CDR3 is TGCGCCAGCAGCCTTTCGGACAGGGGGAATTCACCCCTCCACTTT. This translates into CASSLSDRGNSPLHF.

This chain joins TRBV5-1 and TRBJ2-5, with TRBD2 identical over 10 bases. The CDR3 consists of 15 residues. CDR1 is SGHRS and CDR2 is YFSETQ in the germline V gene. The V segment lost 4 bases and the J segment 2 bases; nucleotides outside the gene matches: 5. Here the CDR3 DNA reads TGCGCCAGCAGCCCGGGACTAGCGAGGCAAGAGACCCAGTACTTC. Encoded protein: CASSPGLARQETQYF.

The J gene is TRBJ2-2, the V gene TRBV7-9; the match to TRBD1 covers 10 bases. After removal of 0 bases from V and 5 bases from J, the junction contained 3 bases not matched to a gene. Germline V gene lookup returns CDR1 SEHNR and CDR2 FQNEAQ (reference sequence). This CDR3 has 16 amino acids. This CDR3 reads CASSLARTGGTGELFF. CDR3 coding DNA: TGTGCCAGCAGCTTAGCCCGGACAGGGGGGACCGGGGAGCTGTTTTTT.

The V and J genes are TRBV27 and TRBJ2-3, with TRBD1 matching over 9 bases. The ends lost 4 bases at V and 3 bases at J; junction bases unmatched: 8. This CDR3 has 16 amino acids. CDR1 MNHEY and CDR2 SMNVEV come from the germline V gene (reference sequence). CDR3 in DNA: TGTGCCAGCAGTTCTCTACAGGGACAGGGAACAGATACGCAGTATTTT. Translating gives CASSSLQGQGTDTQYF.

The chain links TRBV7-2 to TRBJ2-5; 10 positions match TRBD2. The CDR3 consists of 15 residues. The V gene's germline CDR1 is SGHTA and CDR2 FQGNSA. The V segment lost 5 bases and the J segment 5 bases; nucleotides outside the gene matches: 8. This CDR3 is CASSKTSGVGETQYF. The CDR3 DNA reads TGTGCCAGCAGCAAAACTAGCGGGGTAGGCGAGACCCAGTACTTC.

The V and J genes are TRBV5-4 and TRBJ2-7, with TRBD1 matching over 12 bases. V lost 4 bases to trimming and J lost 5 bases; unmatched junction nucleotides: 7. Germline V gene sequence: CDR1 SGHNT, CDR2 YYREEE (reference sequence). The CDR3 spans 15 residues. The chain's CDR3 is CASSLPGQGAHEQYF. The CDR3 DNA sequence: TGTGCCAGCAGCCTCCCGGGACAGGGGGCCCACGAGCAGTACTTC.

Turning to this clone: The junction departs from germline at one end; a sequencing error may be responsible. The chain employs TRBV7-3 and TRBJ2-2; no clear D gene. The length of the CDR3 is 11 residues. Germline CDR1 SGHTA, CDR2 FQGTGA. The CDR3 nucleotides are TGTGCCAGCAGCCTAACCGGGGAGCTGTTTTTT. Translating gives CASSLTGELFF.

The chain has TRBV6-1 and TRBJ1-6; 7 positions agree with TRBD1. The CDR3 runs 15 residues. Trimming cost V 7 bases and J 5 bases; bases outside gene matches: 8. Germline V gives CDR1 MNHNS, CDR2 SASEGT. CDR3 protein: CASKGASSNNSPLHF. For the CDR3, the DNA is TGTGCCAGCAAGGGGGCGTCTTCGAATAATTCACCCCTCCACTTT.

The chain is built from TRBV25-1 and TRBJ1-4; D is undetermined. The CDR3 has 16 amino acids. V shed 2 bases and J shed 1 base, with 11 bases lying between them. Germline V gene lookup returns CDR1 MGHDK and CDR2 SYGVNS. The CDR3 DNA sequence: TGTGCCAGCAGTGAAGGGTATTCAGGAACTAATGAAAAACTGTTTTTT. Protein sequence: CASSEGYSGTNEKLFF.

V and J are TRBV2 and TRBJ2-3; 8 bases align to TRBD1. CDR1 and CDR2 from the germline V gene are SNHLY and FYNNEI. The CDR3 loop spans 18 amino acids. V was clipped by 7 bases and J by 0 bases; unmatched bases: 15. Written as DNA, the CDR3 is TGTGCCAGCATGACGGACAGGGAGTTTTCTTCTAGCACAGATACGCAGTATTTT. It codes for CASMTDREFSSSTDTQYF.

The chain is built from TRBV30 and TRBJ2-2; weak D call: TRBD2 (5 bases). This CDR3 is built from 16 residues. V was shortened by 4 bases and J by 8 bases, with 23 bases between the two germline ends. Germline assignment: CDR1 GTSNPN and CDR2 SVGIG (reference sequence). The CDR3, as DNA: TGTGCCTGGACCGTAGGCCCGGGGAGTTCTGTGGGGGAGCTGTTTTTT. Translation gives CAWTVGPGSSVGELFF.

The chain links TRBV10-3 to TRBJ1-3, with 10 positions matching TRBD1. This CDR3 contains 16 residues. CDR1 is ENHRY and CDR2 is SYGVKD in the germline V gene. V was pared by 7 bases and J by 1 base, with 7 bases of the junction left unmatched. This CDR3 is CAIKPTGGSSGNTIYF. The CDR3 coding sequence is TGTGCCATCAAGCCGACAGGGGGCTCGTCTGGAAACACCATATATTTT.

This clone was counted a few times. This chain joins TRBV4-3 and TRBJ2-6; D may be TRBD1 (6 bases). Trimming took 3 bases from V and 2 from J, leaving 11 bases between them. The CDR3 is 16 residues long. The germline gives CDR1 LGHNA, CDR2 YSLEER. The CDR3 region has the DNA TGCGCCAGCAGCCAGATTACAGGGACTGGGGCCAACGTCCTGACTTTC. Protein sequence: CASSQITGTGANVLTF.

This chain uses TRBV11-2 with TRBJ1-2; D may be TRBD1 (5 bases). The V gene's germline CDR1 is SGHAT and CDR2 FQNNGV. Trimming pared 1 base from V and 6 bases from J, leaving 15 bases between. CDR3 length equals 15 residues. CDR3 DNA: TGTGCCAGCAGCTTAGGTTTGTCAGGGTTGGATGGCTACACCTTC. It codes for CASSLGLSGLDGYTF. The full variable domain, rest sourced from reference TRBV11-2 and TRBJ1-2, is EAGVAQSPRYKIIEKRQSVAFWCNPISGHATLYWYQQILGQGPKLLIQFQNNGVVDDSQLPKDRFSAERLKGVDSTLKIQPAKLEDSAVYLCASSLGLSGLDGYTFGSGTRLTVV.

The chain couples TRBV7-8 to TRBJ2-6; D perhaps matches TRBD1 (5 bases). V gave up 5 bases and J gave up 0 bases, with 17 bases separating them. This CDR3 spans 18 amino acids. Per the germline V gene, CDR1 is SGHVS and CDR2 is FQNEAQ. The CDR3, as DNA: TGTGCCAGCAGCCTAAAACAGGCCACCTCCTCTGGGGCCAACGTCCTGACTTTC. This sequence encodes CASSLKQATSSGANVLTF.

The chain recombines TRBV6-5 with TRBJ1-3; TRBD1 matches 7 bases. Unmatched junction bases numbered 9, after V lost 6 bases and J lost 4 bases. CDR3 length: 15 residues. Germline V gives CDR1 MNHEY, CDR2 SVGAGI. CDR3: CASSPTGTVGNTIYF. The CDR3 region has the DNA TGTGCCAGCAGCCCTACCGGGACAGTAGGAAACACCATATATTTT.

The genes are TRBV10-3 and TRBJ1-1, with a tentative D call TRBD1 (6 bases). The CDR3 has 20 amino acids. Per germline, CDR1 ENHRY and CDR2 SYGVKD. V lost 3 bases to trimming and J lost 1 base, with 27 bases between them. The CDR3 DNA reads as TGTGCCATCAGTGATCCTGGGTCCTTCGGTGAGACAGGTGAGAACACTGAAGCTTTCTTT. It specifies CAISDPGSFGETGENTEAFF.

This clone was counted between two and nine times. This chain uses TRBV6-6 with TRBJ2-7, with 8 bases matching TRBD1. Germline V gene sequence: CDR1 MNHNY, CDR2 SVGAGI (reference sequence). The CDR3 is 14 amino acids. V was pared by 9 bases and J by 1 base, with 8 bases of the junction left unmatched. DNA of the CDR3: TGTGCCAGTCACAGGGGACAGGAGTCCTACGAGCAGTACTTC. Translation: CASHRGQESYEQYF.